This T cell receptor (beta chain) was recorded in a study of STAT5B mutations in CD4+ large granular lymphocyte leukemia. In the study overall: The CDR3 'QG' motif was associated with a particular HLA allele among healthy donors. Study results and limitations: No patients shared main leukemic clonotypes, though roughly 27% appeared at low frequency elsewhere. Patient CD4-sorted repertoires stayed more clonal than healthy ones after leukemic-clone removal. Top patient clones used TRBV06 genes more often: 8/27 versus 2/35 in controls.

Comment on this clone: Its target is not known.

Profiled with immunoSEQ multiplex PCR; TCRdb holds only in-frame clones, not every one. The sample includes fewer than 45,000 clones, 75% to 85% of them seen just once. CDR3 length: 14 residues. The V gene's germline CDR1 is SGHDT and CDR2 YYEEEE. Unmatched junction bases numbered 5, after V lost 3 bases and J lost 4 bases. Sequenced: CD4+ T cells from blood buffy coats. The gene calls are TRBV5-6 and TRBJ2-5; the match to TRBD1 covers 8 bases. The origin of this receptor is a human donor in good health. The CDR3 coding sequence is TGTGCCAGCAGCTCCACGACAGGGGTAGAGACCCAGTACTTC. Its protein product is CASSSTTGVETQYF.